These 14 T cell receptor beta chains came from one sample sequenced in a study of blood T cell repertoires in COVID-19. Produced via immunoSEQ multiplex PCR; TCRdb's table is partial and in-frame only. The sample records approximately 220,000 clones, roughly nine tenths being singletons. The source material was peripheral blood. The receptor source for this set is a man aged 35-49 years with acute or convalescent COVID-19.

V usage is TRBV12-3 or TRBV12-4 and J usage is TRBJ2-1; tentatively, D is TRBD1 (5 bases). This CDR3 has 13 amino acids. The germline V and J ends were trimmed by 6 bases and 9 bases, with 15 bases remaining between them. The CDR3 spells CASSKTGRGEQFF. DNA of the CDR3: TGTGCCAGCAGCAAAACAGGCCGCGGTGAGCAGTTCTTC.

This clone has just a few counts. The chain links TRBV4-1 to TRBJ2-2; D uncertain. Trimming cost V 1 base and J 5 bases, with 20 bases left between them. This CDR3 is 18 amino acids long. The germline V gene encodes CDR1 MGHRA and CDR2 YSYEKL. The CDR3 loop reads CASSQGGRARLTTGELFF. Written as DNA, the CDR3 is TGCGCCAGCAGCCAAGGAGGTCGCGCGAGACTGACGACCGGGGAGCTGTTTTTT.

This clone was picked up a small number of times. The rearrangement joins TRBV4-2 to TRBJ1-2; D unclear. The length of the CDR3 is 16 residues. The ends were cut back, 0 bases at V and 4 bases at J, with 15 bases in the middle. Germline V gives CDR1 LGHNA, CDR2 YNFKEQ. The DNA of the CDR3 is TGTGCCAGCAGCCAAGATCAAAGGCCTCAGCGCTATGGCTACACCTTC. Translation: CASSQDQRPQRYGYTF.

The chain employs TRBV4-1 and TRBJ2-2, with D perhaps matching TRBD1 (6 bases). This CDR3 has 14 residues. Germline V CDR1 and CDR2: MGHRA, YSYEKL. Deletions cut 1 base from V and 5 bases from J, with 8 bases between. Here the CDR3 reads CASSQGTETGELFF. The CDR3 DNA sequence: TGCGCCAGCAGCCAAGGGACAGAGACCGGGGAGCTGTTTTTT.

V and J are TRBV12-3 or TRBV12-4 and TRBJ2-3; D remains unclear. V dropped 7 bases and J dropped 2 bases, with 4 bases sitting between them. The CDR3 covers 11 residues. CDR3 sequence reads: CASTFTDTQYF. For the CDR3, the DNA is TGTGCCAGCACCTTCACAGATACGCAGTATTTT.

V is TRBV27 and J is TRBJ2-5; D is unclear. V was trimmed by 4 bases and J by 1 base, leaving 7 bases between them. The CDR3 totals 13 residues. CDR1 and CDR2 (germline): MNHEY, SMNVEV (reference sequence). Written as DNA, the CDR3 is TGTGCCAGCAGTTCCCTTCTCCAAGAGACCCAGTACTTC. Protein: CASSSLLQETQYF.

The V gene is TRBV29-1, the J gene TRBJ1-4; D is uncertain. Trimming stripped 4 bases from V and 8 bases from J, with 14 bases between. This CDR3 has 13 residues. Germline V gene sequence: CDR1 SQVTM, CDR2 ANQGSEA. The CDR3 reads CSVGSQRLEKLFF. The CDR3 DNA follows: TGCAGCGTTGGGAGTCAGAGACTCGAAAAACTGTTTTTT.

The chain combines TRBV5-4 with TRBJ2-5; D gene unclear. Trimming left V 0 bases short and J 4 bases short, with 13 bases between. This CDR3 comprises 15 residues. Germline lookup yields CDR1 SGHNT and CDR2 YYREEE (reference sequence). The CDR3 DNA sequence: TGTGCCAGCAGCTTGGCCGGCAGACAAGGAGAGACCCAGTACTTC. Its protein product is CASSLAGRQGETQYF.

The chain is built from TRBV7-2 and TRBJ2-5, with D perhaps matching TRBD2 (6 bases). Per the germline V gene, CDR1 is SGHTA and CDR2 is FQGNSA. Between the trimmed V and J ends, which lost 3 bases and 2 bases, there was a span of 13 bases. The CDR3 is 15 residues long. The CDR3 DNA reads TGTGCCAGCAGCTTCGGGTCCGCGGGGCAAGAGACCCAGTACTTC. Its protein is CASSFGSAGQETQYF.

CDR3 in amino acids: CASSVRGGRGTEAFF. The CDR3, as DNA: TGTGCCAGCAGCGTAAGGGGGGGGCGCGGCACTGAAGCTTTCTTT. The chain employs TRBV9 and TRBJ1-1; the D gene is possibly TRBD1 (6 bases). Trimming left V 1 base short and J 4 bases short, with 14 bases between. The CDR3 consists of 15 residues. In germline, CDR1 is SGDLS, CDR2 YYNGEE.

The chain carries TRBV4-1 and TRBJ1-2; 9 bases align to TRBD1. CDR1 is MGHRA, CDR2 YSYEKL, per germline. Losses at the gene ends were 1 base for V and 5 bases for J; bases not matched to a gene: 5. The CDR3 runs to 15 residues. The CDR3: CASSQGQGEYYGYTF. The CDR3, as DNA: TGCGCCAGCAGCCAAGGACAGGGGGAATATTATGGCTACACCTTC.

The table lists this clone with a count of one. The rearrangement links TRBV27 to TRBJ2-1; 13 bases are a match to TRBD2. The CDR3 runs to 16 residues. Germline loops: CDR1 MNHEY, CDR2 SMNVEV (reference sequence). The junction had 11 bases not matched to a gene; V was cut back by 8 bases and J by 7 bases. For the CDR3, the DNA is TGTGCCAGCGCCTCCCCCGGGACTAGCGGGAAAAATGAGCAGTTCTTC. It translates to CASASPGTSGKNEQFF.

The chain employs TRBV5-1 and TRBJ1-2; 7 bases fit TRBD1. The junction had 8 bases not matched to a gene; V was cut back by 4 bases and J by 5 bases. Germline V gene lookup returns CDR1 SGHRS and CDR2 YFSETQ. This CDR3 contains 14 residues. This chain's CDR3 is CASSAKTGRYGYTF. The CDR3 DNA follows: TGCGCCAGCAGCGCCAAGACAGGGAGGTATGGCTACACCTTC.

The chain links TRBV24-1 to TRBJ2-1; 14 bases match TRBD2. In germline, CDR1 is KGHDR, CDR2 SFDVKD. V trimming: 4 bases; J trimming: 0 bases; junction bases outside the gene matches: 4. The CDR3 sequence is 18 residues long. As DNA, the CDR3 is TGTGCCACCAGTGACCGCGGGACTAGCGGGAGCTCCTACAATGAGCAGTTCTTC. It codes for CATSDRGTSGSSYNEQFF.